This TCR beta chain originates from a study of T cell changes during pregnancy in multiple sclerosis. The CDR3 length is 15 residues. The V gene's germline CDR1 is LGHNA and CDR2 YNFKEQ. Trimming took off 1 base at V and 0 bases at J, with 10 bases between the two ends. The protocol was immunoSEQ multiplex PCR, while the TCRdb copy is restricted to in-frame clones and leaves out a portion. In the table there are under 40,000 clones, approximately 91% of which are singletons. This chain connects TRBV4-2 to TRBJ2-7, with D possibly being TRBD2 (5 bases). The material sequenced was peripheral blood, taken in the second trimester of pregnancy. The receptor was derived from a female donor in good health, enrolled as a control in a pregnancy study. This CDR3 reads CASSQGLGSSYEQYF. The CDR3 DNA reads as TGTGCCAGCAGCCAAGGACTGGGGAGCTCCTACGAGCAGTACTTC.